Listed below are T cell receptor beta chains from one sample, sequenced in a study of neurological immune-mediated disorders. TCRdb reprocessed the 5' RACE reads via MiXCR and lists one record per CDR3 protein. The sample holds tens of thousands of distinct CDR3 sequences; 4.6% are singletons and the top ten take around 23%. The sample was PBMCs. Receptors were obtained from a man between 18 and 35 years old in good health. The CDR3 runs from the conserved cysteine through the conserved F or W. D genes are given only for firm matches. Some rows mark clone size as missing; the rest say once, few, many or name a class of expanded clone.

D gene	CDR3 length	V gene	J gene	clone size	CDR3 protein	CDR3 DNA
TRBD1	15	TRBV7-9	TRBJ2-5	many	CASSLVGTGSETQYF	TGTGCCAGCAGCTTAGTTGGGACAGGGAGTGAGACCCAGTACTTC
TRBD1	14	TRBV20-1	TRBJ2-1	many	CSAPFGDRYNEQFF	TGCAGTGCCCCCTTTGGGGACAGATACAATGAGCAGTTCTTC
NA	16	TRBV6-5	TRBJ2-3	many	CASSYDPDPSTDTQYF	TGTGCCAGCAGTTACGATCCAGATCCAAGCACAGATACGCAGTATTTT
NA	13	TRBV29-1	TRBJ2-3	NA	CSVAVTGTDTQYF	TGCAGCGTTGCCGTGACAGGCACAGATACGCAGTATTTT
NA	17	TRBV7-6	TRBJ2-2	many	CASSRQQGYRNTGELFF	TGTGCCAGCAGCCGTCAACAGGGTTACAGGAACACCGGGGAGCTGTTTTTT
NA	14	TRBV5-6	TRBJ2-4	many	CASSSGTQTSIQYF	TGTGCCAGCAGCTCCGGGACCCAGACGAGCATTCAGTACTTC
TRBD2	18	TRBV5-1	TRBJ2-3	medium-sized	CASSPETSGGPPTDTQYF	TGCGCCAGCAGCCCAGAAACTAGCGGGGGCCCCCCCACAGATACGCAGTATTTT
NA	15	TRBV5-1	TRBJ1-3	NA	CASSRGEITGNTIYF	TGCGCCAGCAGCCGGGGGGAGATAACTGGAAACACCATATATTTT
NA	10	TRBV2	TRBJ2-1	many	CASSDGEQFF	TGTGCCAGCAGTGATGGTGAGCAGTTCTTC
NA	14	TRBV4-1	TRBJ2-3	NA	CASSQVLAQDTQYF	TGCGCCAGCAGCCAAGTGTTAGCACAAGATACGCAGTATTTT
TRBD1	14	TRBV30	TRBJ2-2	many	CAWNPGQHTGELFF	TGTGCCTGGAACCCGGGACAGCACACCGGGGAGCTGTTTTTT
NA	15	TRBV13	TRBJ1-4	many	CASSPRDYTNEKLFF	TGTGCCAGCAGCCCAAGGGACTATACTAATGAAAAACTGTTTTTT
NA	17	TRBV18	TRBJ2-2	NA	CASSPTLPVRDTEELFF	TGTGCCAGCTCACCAACCCTGCCCGTTCGGGACACCGAGGAGCTGTTTTTT
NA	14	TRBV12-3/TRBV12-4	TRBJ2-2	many	CASNGQSHTGELFF	TGTGCCAGCAACGGACAGAGTCACACCGGGGAGCTGTTTTTT
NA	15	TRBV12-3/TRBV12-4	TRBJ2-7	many	CASSPRATGSYEQYF	TGTGCCAGCAGTCCCCGGGCTACAGGGTCCTACGAGCAGTACTTC
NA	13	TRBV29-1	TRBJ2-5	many	CSVEGGLRETQYF	TGCAGCGTTGAAGGCGGGCTCCGGGAGACCCAGTACTTC
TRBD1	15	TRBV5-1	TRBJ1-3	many	CASSVGTDRANTIYF	TGCGCCAGCAGCGTAGGGACAGATCGGGCGAACACCATATATTTT
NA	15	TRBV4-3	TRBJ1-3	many	CASSQELLSGNTIYF	TGCGCCAGCAGCCAAGAACTCCTTTCTGGAAACACCATATATTTT
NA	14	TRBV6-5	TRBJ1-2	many	CASSPSGPSYGYTF	TGTGCCAGCAGTCCCTCGGGCCCTTCCTATGGCTACACCTTC
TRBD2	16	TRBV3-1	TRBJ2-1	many	CASSQTSGGAGYEQFF	TGTGCCAGCAGCCAAACTAGCGGGGGGGCCGGCTATGAGCAGTTCTTC
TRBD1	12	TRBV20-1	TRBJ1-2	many	CSARGQGISYTF	TGCAGTGCTAGAGGACAGGGGATCAGCTACACCTTC
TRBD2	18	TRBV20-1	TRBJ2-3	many	CSAGSVRDYGLGTDTQYF	TGCAGTGCTGGATCCGTTAGGGACTACGGACTGGGGACAGATACGCAGTATTTT
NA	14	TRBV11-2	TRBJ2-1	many	CASSSSATTMMQFF	TGTGCCAGCAGCTCAAGTGCCACAACAATGATGCAGTTCTTC
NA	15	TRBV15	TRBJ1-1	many	CATSREYSGEVEAFF	TGTGCCACCAGCAGAGAATACTCAGGGGAGGTTGAAGCTTTCTTT
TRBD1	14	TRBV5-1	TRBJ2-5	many	CASSFQGAFETQYF	TGCGCCAGCAGCTTCCAGGGGGCGTTTGAGACCCAGTACTTC
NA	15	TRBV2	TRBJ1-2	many	CASSYSLGRPYGYTF	TGTGCCAGCAGTTATTCACTGGGGCGGCCCTATGGCTACACCTTC
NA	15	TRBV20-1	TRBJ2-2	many	CSASIWAGSGWELFF	TGCAGTGCTAGTATTTGGGCCGGCTCGGGCTGGGAGCTGTTTTTT
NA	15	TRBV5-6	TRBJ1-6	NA	CASSLVGVGNSPLHF	TGTGCCAGCAGCTTGGTAGGGGTCGGTAATTCACCCCTCCACTTT
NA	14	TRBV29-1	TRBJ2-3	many	CSVKQVVGTDTQYF	TGCAGCGTTAAACAGGTGGTGGGCACAGATACGCAGTATTTT
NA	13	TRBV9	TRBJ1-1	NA	CASSVEGGCEAFF	TGTGCCAGCAGCGTAGAAGGGGGTTGTGAAGCTTTCTTT
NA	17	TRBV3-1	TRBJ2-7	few	CASSQGGGGRSSYEQYF	TGTGCCAGCAGCCAAGGAGGGGGCGGGAGGAGCTCCTACGAGCAGTACTTC
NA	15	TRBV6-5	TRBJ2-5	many	CASSYGGGGRETQYF	TGTGCCAGCAGTTACGGAGGGGGTGGGAGAGAGACCCAGTACTTC
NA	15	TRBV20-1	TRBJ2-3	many	CSARDSESSTDTQYF	TGCAGTGCTAGAGATTCGGAGTCCAGCACAGATACGCAGTATTTT
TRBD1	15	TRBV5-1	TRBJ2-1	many	CASSPRDSRYNEQFF	TGCGCCAGCAGCCCCCGGGACAGCAGATACAATGAGCAGTTCTTC
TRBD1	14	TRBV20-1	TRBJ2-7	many	CSAGPWGTAYEQYF	TGCAGTGCAGGACCTTGGGGGACAGCCTACGAGCAGTACTTC
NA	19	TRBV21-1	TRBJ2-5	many	CASSSDPYLIQVFQETQYF	TGTGCCAGCAGCAGTGATCCTTACCTTATACAGGTGTTCCAAGAGACCCAGTACTTC
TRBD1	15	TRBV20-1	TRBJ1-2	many	CSAAGRLGQGTSYTF	TGCAGTGCGGCGGGCCGGCTGGGACAGGGGACGAGCTACACCTTC
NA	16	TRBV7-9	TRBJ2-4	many	CASSLSSGLAKNIQYF	TGTGCCAGCAGCTTAAGTTCAGGCCTAGCCAAAAACATTCAGTACTTC
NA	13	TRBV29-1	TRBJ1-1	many	CSVVEGGWAEAFF	TGCAGCGTTGTCGAGGGGGGATGGGCTGAAGCTTTCTTT
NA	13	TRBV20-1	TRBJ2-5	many	CSAGLAGFETQYF	TGCAGTGCCGGGTTGGCGGGTTTCGAGACCCAGTACTTC
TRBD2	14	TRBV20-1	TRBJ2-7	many	CSARDARGDYEQYF	TGCAGTGCTAGAGATGCCCGGGGGGACTACGAGCAGTACTTC
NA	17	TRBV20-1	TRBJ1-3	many	CSARAPYLQAFGNTIYF	TGCAGTGCTAGAGCCCCCTACTTGCAGGCGTTCGGAAACACCATATATTTT
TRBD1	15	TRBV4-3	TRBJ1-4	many	CASSQGDRGDEKLFF	TGCGCCAGCAGCCAAGGGGACAGGGGAGATGAAAAACTGTTTTTT
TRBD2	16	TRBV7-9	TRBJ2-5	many	CASSLISGGIQETQYF	TGTGCCAGCAGCTTAATTAGCGGGGGGATCCAAGAGACCCAGTACTTC
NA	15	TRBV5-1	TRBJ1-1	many	CASSPVPGPYTEAFF	TGCGCCAGCAGCCCGGTCCCGGGACCCTACACTGAAGCTTTCTTT
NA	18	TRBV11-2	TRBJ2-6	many	CASSLTNLWLAGANVLTF	TGTGCCAGCAGCTTAACCAACCTCTGGCTTGCTGGGGCCAACGTCCTGACTTTC
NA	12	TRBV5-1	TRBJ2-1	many	CASSFQQTEQFF	TGCGCCAGCAGCTTTCAGCAGACTGAGCAGTTCTTC
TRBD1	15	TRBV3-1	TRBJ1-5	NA	CANSPTGANNQPQHF	TGTGCCAACAGCCCTACAGGGGCCAACAATCAGCCCCAGCATTTT
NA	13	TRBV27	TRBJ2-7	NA	CASSPGRTYEQYF	TGTGCCAGCAGTCCGGGACGGACCTACGAGCAGTACTTC
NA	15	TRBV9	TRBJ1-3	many	CASSADRSSGNTIYF	TGTGCCAGCAGCGCAGACAGGAGCTCTGGAAACACCATATATTTT
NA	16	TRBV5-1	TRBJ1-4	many	CASSYGGSTTNEKLFF	TGCGCCAGCAGCTACGGAGGTAGCACAACTAATGAAAAACTGTTTTTT
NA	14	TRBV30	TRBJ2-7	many	CAWSTLRGMYEQYF	TGTGCCTGGAGTACCCTAAGGGGGATGTACGAGCAGTACTTC
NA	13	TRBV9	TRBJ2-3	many	CVSSPLSTDTQYF	TGTGTCAGCAGCCCCTTGAGCACAGATACGCAGTATTTT
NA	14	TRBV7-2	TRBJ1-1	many	CASSLSGTNTEAFF	TGTGCCAGCAGCTTGAGCGGGACGAACACTGAAGCTTTCTTT